This T cell receptor (beta chain) was sequenced for a study of shared clonotypes between healthy human individuals. Concerning this clone itself: Its antigen is still unknown.

Naive CD8 cells were CD45RO-negative, positively selected for CCR7, excluding terminally differentiated effector memory CD45RA+ cells. The CDR3 is 15 residues long. Looked up from germline, CDR1 is MNHNS and CDR2 is SASEGT. Deletions cut 3 bases from V and 3 bases from J, with 13 bases between. Points from the study as a whole: Large sequencing depth failed to make sorted-subset sequencing complete, rarefaction showed. What limited the represented genetic and exposure-history diversity was the small number of donors.

Assay: immunoSEQ multiplex PCR; the TCRdb copy retains only in-frame clones and omits some. The sample consists of about 1.9 million clones, roughly 95% of them appearing once. This chain joins TRBV6-1 and TRBJ2-3; no clear D gene. This clonotype was sampled from a young man in good health. Some clones in this sample may be carry-over from other donors' samples. Sample: naive CD8+ T cells from PBMCs. CDR3 sequence: CASSDKEAGTDTQYF. For the CDR3, the DNA is TGTGCCAGCAGTGACAAAGAAGCCGGTACAGATACGCAGTATTTT.